This T cell receptor (beta chain) was retrieved from a study of identical twins. Study-level findings and limits: Twins' surplus sharing was weaker for beta out-of-frame sequences. In zero-insertion analyses, partial confounding could arise from invariant MAIT and iNKT cells.

Of note for this clonotype: No antigen is known for it.

TCRdb recomputed calls from the 5' RACE reads with MiXCR, one row per CDR3 protein. The sample holds about 200,000 distinct CDR3 sequences, roughly 10% seen once. Trimming took off 6 bases at V and 5 bases at J, with 8 bases between the two ends. This CDR3 comprises 12 residues. Germline V CDR1 and CDR2: SGHTA, FQGNSA. Every sampled donor was Caucasian and healthy. The sample was memory (CD45RO+) T cells sorted from blood. This chain joins TRBV7-2 and TRBJ2-1; D is undetermined. The receptor was derived from a woman younger than 30 in good health. The DNA for the CDR3 is TGTGCCAGCAGTCCTCTAGACAATGAGCAGTTCTTC. It translates to CASSPLDNEQFF.